The following is a T cell receptor beta chain sequence with its context. The data were obtained in a study of blood T cell repertoires in COVID-19. Germline CDR1 reads LNHDA; CDR2 reads SQIVND (reference sequence). The V end lost 8 bases, the J end lost 10 bases, and 21 bases lay between the germline ends. This CDR3 is built from 14 residues. TCRdb's table, derived via immunoSEQ multiplex PCR, lists solely in-frame clones and lacks some. Of some 300,000 clones listed, nearly 90% are singletons. The gene calls are TRBV19 and TRBJ2-1; tentative D call: TRBD2 (8 bases). The sequence was obtained from a woman between 50 and 59 years old who had been exposed to COVID-19. Sequenced: PBMCs or T cells enriched from blood (not recorded which). In nucleotides, the CDR3 is TGTGCCAGTGGCTTAAGGACAGGCGGGAGGGAGCAGTTCTTC. Protein: CASGLRTGGREQFF.